The 5 T cell receptor beta chains reported below all come from one sample, sequenced in a study of cytomegalovirus exposure and HLA in healthy donors. A multiplex PCR was run with 60 Vbeta primers and 13 Jbeta primers. Libraries were prepared by immunoSEQ multiplex PCR; TCRdb keeps only in-frame clonotypes and omits some of them. The sample records some 150,000 clones, 70% to 85% being singletons. Sequences were obtained from PBMCs. The receptors were sampled from a man between 40 and 49 years old in good health and CMV-seronegative.

This clone was seen a handful of times. The V gene is TRBV7-2, the J gene TRBJ1-4; perhaps TRBD1 as D (6 bases). CDR1 SGHTA and CDR2 FQGNSA come from the germline V gene. This CDR3 is built from 14 residues. V lost 1 base, J lost 5 bases, and 8 bases lay in between. The CDR3 DNA reads as TGTGCCAGCAGCTTAGGAACAGGGAATGAAAAACTGTTTTTT. Amino acids: CASSLGTGNEKLFF. The full variable domain, in which reference TRBV7-2 and TRBJ1-4 provide the parts outside the CDR3, is GAGVSQSPSNKVTEKGKDVELRCDPISGHTALYWYRQSLGQGLEFLIYFQGNSAPDKSGLPSDRFSAERTGGSVSTLTIQRTQQEDSAVYLCASSLGTGNEKLFFGSGTQLSVL.

The V call is TRBV19, the J call TRBJ1-1; TRBD1 might be the D (6 bases). Per germline, CDR1 LNHDA and CDR2 SQIVND (reference sequence). This CDR3 is built from 13 residues. V dropped 0 bases and J dropped 7 bases, with 9 bases sitting between them. This CDR3 reads CASSIEGGGEAFF. CDR3 nucleotide sequence: TGTGCCAGTAGTATAGAAGGGGGGGGTGAAGCTTTCTTT.

This clone turned up a few times. V usage is TRBV25-1 and J usage is TRBJ2-5, with TRBD2 identical over 9 bases. Per the germline V gene, CDR1 is MGHDK and CDR2 is SYGVNS. V was pared by 3 bases and J by 0 bases, with 2 bases of the junction left unmatched. The CDR3 sequence is 15 residues long. This CDR3 reads CASSETSGYQETQYF. DNA for the CDR3: TGTGCCAGCAGTGAGACTAGCGGCTACCAAGAGACCCAGTACTTC.

The gene calls are TRBV27 and TRBJ2-7; 7 bases are a match to TRBD2. The junction had 1 base not matched to a gene; V was cut back by 4 bases and J by 7 bases. In germline, CDR1 is MNHEY, CDR2 SMNVEV (reference sequence). CDR3 length: 11 amino acids. CDR3 in amino acids: CASSSGGEQYF. The DNA for the CDR3 is TGTGCCAGCAGTTCGGGGGGAGAGCAGTACTTC.

The chain uses TRBV4-1 and TRBJ2-7; 9 positions agree with TRBD2. This CDR3 region has 16 residues. Germline V CDR1 and CDR2: MGHRA, YSYEKL. V was pared by 0 bases and J by 2 bases, with 5 bases of the junction left unmatched. CDR3 DNA: TGCGCCAGCAGCCAAGAGGTAGCGGGAGACACCTACGAGCAGTACTTC. Protein product: CASSQEVAGDTYEQYF.